This T cell receptor beta chain is drawn from a study of vaccination effects on CD4 cells after COVID-19. At the level of the study: Sampling occurred a median 72 days post second dose, range 14 to 241.

The V gene end was trimmed by 7 bases and the J gene end by 7 bases; junction bases not matched to a gene: 9. The CDR3 is made up of 15 amino acids. Germline loops: CDR1 LGHDT, CDR2 YNNKEL (reference sequence). As for this clone: The antigen remains unidentified.

Expansion with viral peptide pools was applied to antigen-specific CD4+ T cells by the ViraFEST assay prior to sequencing. After less than 11 days in culture, the CD4+ T cells were isolated. Participants were given two doses of BNT162b2 or mRNA-1273 vaccine. TCRdb keeps only in-frame clones here, not all; method: immunoSEQ multiplex PCR. The repertoire consists of around 30,000 clones, with around 70% occurring once and the leading ten covering approximately 12%. Source: CD4+ T cells from PBMCs cultured with HCoV-229E spike peptides, taken after COVID-19 vaccination. The chain uses TRBV3-1 (or the pseudogene TRBV3-2) and TRBJ2-3; 12 bases fit TRBD2. The sequence derives from a human donor who received a COVID-19 vaccine. CDR3 DNA sequence: TGTGCCAGCATCCTAGCGGGGGGGAGCAATTATACGCAGTATTTT. As protein: CASILAGGSNYTQYF.